This T cell receptor (beta chain) was identified in a study of cytomegalovirus exposure and HLA in healthy donors. Study outcomes and limitations: In a later analysis, 17,000 or so TCR beta sequences were associated with HLA alleles at 0.05 false discovery rate. Sequencing likely caused a cluster of highly shared sequence variants. In a later analysis, a genetic analysis reported fewer productive-TCR N-insertions in an Asian-associated ancestry cluster than the cohort average. It was only CMV serostatus that was available as immune exposure information.

Germline CDR1 reads SGHVS; CDR2 reads FQNEAQ. The CDR3 totals 15 residues. The ends lost 4 bases at V and 6 bases at J; junction bases unmatched: 6. A few counts support this clone. Its target is not known. The PCR used 60 Vbeta and 13 Jbeta primers. Here immunoSEQ multiplex PCR was the method, and the copy in TCRdb shows in-frame clones only, minus some. The sample lists 110,000 to 150,000 clones; less than 9.5% were seen once. V usage is TRBV7-8 and J usage is TRBJ1-4, with 9 positions matching TRBD1. The receptor was isolated from a male donor in good health and CMV-seronegative. Sequencing input: PBMCs. CDR3 region: CASSSGTGLYEKLFF. In DNA form, the CDR3 reads TGTGCCAGCAGCTCGGGGACAGGGCTTTATGAAAAACTGTTTTTT.